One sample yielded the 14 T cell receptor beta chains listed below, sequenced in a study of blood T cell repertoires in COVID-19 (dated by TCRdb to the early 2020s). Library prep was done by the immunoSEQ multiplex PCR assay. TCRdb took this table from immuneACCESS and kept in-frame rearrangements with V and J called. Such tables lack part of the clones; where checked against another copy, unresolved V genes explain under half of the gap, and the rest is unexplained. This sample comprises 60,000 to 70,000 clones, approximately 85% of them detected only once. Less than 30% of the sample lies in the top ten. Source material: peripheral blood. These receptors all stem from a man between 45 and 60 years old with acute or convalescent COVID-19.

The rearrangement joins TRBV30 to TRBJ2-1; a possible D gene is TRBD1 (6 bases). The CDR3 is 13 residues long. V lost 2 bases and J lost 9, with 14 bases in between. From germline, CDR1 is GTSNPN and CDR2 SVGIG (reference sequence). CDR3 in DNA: TGTGCCTGGAGTATGCGACAGGCGGGTGAGCAGTTCTTC. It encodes CAWSMRQAGEQFF.

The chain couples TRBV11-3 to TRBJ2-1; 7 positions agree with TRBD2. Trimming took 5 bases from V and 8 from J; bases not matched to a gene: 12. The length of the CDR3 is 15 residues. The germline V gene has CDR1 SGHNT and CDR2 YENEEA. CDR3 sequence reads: CASSGSGGPRHEQFF. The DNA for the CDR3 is TGTGCCAGCAGCGGTTCGGGGGGTCCCCGACATGAGCAGTTCTTC.

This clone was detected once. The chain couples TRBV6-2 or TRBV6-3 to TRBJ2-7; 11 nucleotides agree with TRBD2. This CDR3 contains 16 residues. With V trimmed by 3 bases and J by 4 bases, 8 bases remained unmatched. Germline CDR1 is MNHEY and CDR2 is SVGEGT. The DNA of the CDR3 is TGTGCCAGCAGTTATCAGGTTAGCGGGGGGGTTTACGAGCAGTACGTC. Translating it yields CASSYQVSGGVYEQYV.

The chain's CDR3 is CASSGGPPDGEDTGELFF. The CDR3 nucleotides read TGTGCCAGCAGCGGAGGACCGCCGGATGGGGAGGACACCGGGGAGCTGTTTTTT. The chain joins TRBV7-6 to TRBJ2-2; D possibly corresponds to TRBD2 (6 bases). V lost 5 bases to trimming and J lost 3 bases, with 22 bases between them. This CDR3 region has 18 residues. Germline V gene lookup returns CDR1 SGHVS and CDR2 FNYEAQ.

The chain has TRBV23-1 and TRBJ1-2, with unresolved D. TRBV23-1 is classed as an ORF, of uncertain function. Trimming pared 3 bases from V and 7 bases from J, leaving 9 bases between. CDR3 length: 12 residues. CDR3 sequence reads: CASSHLSGGYTF. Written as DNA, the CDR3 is TGCGCCAGCAGTCACCTGAGTGGTGGCTACACCTTC.

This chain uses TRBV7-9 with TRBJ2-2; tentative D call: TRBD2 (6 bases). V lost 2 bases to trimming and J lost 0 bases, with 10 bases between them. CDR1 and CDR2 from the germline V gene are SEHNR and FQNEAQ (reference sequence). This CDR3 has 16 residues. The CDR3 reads CASSLKAGSNTGELFF. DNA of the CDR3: TGTGCCAGCAGCTTAAAAGCGGGCTCGAACACCGGGGAGCTGTTTTTT.

In DNA form, the CDR3 reads TGTGCCAGCCAATTAGATGAAAAACTGTTTTTT. This translates into CASQLDEKLFF. The chain links TRBV6-6 to TRBJ1-4; D gene ambiguous. The CDR3 extends over 11 amino acids. V was clipped by 8 bases and J by 6 bases, with 7 bases between them. Germline V gene lookup returns CDR1 MNHNY and CDR2 SVGAGI (reference sequence).

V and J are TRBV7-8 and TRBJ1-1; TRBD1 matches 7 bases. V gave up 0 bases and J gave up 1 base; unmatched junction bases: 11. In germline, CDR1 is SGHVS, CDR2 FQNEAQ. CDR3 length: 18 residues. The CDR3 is CASSLAFGGGGGNTEAFF. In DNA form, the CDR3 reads TGTGCCAGCAGCTTAGCCTTCGGAGGGGGCGGCGGGAACACTGAAGCTTTCTTT.

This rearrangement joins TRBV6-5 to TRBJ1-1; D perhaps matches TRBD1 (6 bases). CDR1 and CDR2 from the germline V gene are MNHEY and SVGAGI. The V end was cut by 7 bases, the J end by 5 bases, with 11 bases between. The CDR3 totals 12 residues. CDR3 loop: CASTTGNTEAFF. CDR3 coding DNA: TGTGCCAGCACCACAGGGAATACTGAAGCTTTCTTT.

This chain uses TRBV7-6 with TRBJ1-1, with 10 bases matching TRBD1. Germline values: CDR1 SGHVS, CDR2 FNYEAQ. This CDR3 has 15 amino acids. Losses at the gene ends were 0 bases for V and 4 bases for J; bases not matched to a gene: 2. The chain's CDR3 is CASSLAGQGFTEAFF. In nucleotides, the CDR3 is TGTGCCAGCAGCTTAGCGGGACAGGGGTTCACTGAAGCTTTCTTT.

CDR3 amino acids: CASSHTSSGNTIYF. As DNA, the CDR3 is TGTGCCAGCAGCCATACAAGTTCTGGAAACACCATATATTTT. This sequence joins TRBV5-4 and TRBJ1-3; D call uncertain. Trimming cost V 4 bases and J 1 base, with 9 bases left between them. The CDR3 loop spans 14 amino acids. CDR1 and CDR2 (germline): SGHNT, YYREEE (reference sequence).

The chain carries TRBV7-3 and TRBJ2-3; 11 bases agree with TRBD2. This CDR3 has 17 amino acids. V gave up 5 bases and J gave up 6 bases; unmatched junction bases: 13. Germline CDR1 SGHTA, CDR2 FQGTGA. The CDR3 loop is CASSPRGSGGVRDTQYF. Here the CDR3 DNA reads TGTGCCAGCAGCCCACGCGGTAGCGGGGGGGTCAGGGATACGCAGTATTTT.

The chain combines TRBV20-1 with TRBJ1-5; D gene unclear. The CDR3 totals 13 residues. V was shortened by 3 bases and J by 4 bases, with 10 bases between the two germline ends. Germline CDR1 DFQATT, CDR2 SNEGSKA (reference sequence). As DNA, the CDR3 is TGCAGTGCTAGTATCCGGGAGAATCAGCCCCAGCATTTT. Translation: CSASIRENQPQHF.

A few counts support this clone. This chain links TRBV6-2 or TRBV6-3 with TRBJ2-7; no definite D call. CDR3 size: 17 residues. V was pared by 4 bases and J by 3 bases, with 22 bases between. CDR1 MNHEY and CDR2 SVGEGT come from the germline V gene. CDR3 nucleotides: TGTGCCAGCAGTTCCCCCTTTTCCGCGTCCCCAAACTACGAGCAGTACTTC. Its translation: CASSSPFSASPNYEQYF.